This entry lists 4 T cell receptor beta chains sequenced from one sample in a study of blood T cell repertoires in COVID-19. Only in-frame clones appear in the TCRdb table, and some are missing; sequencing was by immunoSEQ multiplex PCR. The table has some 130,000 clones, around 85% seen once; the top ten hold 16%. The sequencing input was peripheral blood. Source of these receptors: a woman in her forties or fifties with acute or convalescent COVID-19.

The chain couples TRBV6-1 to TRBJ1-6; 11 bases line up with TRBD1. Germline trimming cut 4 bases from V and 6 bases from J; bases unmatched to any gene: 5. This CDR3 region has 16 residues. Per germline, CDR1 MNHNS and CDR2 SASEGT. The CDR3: CASSVRDRGSNSPLHF. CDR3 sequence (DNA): TGTGCCAGCAGTGTCCGGGACAGGGGGAGTAATTCACCCCTCCACTTT.

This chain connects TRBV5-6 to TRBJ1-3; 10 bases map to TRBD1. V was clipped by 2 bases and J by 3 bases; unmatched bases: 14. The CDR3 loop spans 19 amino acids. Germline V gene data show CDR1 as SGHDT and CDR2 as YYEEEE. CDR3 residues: CASSFFYRPGQGFGNTIYF. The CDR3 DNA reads TGTGCCAGCAGCTTTTTTTACCGGCCGGGACAGGGGTTTGGAAACACCATATATTTT.

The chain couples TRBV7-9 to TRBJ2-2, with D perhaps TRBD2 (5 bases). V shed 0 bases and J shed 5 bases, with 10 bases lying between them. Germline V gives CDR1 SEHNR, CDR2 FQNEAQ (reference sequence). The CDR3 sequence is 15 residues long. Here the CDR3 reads CASSLAAARTGELFF. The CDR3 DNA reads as TGTGCCAGCAGCTTAGCAGCGGCAAGAACCGGGGAGCTGTTTTTT.

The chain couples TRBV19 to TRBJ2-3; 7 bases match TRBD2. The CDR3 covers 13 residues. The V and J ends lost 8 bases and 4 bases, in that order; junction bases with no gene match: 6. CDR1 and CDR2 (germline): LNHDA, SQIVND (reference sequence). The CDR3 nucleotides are TGTGCCAGTGGCCAACGGGGGGCAGATACGCAGTATTTT. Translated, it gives CASGQRGADTQYF.